Listed here are 25 T cell receptor beta chains from one sample, sequenced in a study of CD8 T cells in Susac syndrome (dated by TCRdb to between 2018 and 2021). The library came from the immunoSEQ multiplex PCR assay. RNA was extracted with the RNeasy kit and roughly 0.45 to 1 ug was reverse transcribed using random hexamers. TCRdb passed the public sequencing reads through fastp at Q25 and MiXCR, retaining productive beta sequences. Every entry covers one CDR3 protein and lists the most common genes and DNA from its rows. The sample has about 110,000 distinct CDR3 sequences on record, around 94% of them singletons. The ten largest clones take up over 0.35% of the sample. The sample comprised CD8+ T cells from PBMCs. These receptors were collected from a human donor with Susac syndrome.

The chain carries TRBV6-5 and TRBJ2-6; D unresolved. Germline V gene sequence: CDR1 MNHEY, CDR2 SVGAGI. Trimming cost V 0 bases and J 0 bases, with 12 bases left between them. The CDR3 totals 18 residues. The CDR3 protein is CASSYSKRPGSGANVLTF. CDR3 coding DNA: TGTGCCAGCAGTTACTCGAAAAGACCGGGCTCTGGGGCCAACGTCCTGACTTTC.

The chain couples TRBV12-5 to TRBJ1-5; D may be TRBD1 (6 bases). V was pared by 6 bases and J by 4 bases, with 16 bases between. This CDR3 has 15 amino acids. Germline V gives CDR1 LGHNT, CDR2 FRNRAP. CDR3 region: CASGPGGGQNQPQHF. The CDR3, as DNA: TGTGCTAGTGGACCGGGGGGGGGCCAAAATCAGCCCCAGCATTTT.

The rearrangement joins TRBV5-8 to TRBJ2-1; possible D gene TRBD1, 6 bases. With 4 bases removed from V and 7 bases from J, the gap between germline ends came to 12 bases. In germline, CDR1 is SGHTS, CDR2 YDEGEE. The length of the CDR3 is 13 residues. CDR3 residues: CASSARGGNEQFF. CDR3 bases: TGTGCCAGCAGCGCCCGAGGGGGAAATGAGCAGTTCTTC.

V is TRBV27 and J is TRBJ2-7; D possibly corresponds to TRBD1 (5 bases). V lost 5 bases and J lost 2, with 19 bases in between. There are 16 residues in the CDR3. The germline V gene has CDR1 MNHEY and CDR2 SMNVEV (reference sequence). In DNA, the CDR3 is TGTGCCAGCAGTCCTATAGCCCTGAGACAGACCTACGAGCAGTACTTC. This sequence encodes CASSPIALRQTYEQYF.

J is TRBJ2-6 and V is TRBV6-6; D remains ambiguous. Per germline, CDR1 MNHNY and CDR2 SVGAGI (reference sequence). Deletions cut 8 bases from V and 0 bases from J, with 11 bases between. CDR3 length: 15 residues. The CDR3: CASGSLSSGANVLTF. CDR3 coding DNA: TGTGCCAGCGGATCCCTGAGCTCTGGGGCCAACGTCCTGACTTTC.

This chain uses TRBV21-1 with TRBJ2-7; TRBD1, as called in the table, went unchecked against the DNA. TRBV21-1 is reported as a pseudogene. The CDR3 has 14 residues. In DNA form, the CDR3 reads TGTGCCCGGGGAAAGGGGGCGCGAAGGTACGAGCAGTACTTC. Amino acids: CARGKGARRYEQYF.

The chain carries TRBV29-1 and TRBJ2-7, with a weak D call TRBD2 (5 bases). The V gene's germline CDR1 is SQVTM and CDR2 ANQGSEA. V was trimmed by 2 bases and J by 1 base, leaving 9 bases between them. CDR3 size: 13 residues. The CDR3 is CSVELSGSYEQYF. The CDR3 coding sequence is TGCAGCGTTGAACTCTCGGGATCCTACGAGCAGTACTTC.

This chain links TRBV27 with TRBJ2-7; 9 bases line up with TRBD1. The CDR3 sequence is 13 residues long. Per germline, CDR1 MNHEY and CDR2 SMNVEV (reference sequence). After removal of 6 bases from V and 6 bases from J, the junction contained 6 bases not matched to a gene. CDR3 in DNA: TGTGCCAGCAGGGGAGGGACAGGGACCGAGCAGTACTTC. Residues: CASRGGTGTEQYF.

This clonotype came up a few times. The chain carries TRBV12-5 and TRBJ2-7; D remains ambiguous. CDR1 is LGHNT and CDR2 is FRNRAP in the germline V gene. V lost 3 bases, J lost 5 bases, and 11 bases lay in between. CDR3 length: 13 residues. In nucleotides, the CDR3 is TGTGCTAGTGGTTTAGGGAAAACCGACGAGCAGTACTTC. Amino acid sequence: CASGLGKTDEQYF.

The sample holds one count of this clonotype. The chain links TRBV5-1 to TRBJ2-1; 9 bases match TRBD2. The germline V gene encodes CDR1 SGHRS and CDR2 YFSETQ. The J segment lost 8 bases and the V segment lost 2 bases, leaving 8 bases of the junction unmatched. The length of the CDR3 is 15 residues. The CDR3 region has the DNA TGCGCCAGCAGCTTAGAAGCGGGGGGTAATGATGAGCAGTTCTTC. It encodes CASSLEAGGNDEQFF.

The V call is TRBV9, the J call TRBJ2-7; no firm D call. This CDR3 has 14 residues. CDR1 and CDR2 (germline): SGDLS, YYNGEE. V gave up 3 bases and J gave up 7 bases, with 17 bases separating them. As DNA, the CDR3 is TGTGCCAGCAGCGACGGAACATCTAAAAGGGAGCAGTACTTC. This gives the protein CASSDGTSKREQYF.

The gene calls are TRBV4-1 and TRBJ1-1; D unresolved. CDR1 and CDR2 (germline): MGHRA, YSYEKL. Trimming left V 0 bases short and J 1 base short, with 9 bases between. The CDR3 has 15 amino acids. CDR3 sequence (DNA): TGCGCCAGCAGCCAAGACCCCGGAGGGAACACTGAAGCTTTCTTT. Encoded protein: CASSQDPGGNTEAFF.

The chain couples TRBV4-3 to TRBJ2-1; 8 bases line up with TRBD2. Germline trimming cut 3 bases from V and 5 bases from J; bases unmatched to any gene: 6. CDR1 and CDR2 from the germline V gene are LGHNA and YSLEER. There are 15 residues in the CDR3. CDR3 region: CASSQGTSWDNEQFF. The CDR3 DNA sequence: TGCGCCAGCAGCCAGGGGACTAGTTGGGACAATGAGCAGTTCTTC.

The chain is built from TRBV4-1 and TRBJ2-7; 7 bases align to TRBD2. Trimming cost V 0 bases and J 2 bases; bases outside gene matches: 13. Per germline, CDR1 MGHRA and CDR2 YSYEKL. The CDR3 covers 18 residues. The CDR3 region is CASSQEGLGGLAAYEQYF. In DNA, the CDR3 is TGCGCCAGCAGCCAAGAGGGATTGGGAGGGTTAGCGGCCTACGAGCAGTACTTC.

This chain uses TRBV5-4 with TRBJ1-2; tentative D call: TRBD1 (5 bases). The ends were cut back, 1 base at V and 0 bases at J, with 10 bases in the middle. Looked up from germline, CDR1 is SGHNT and CDR2 is YYREEE (reference sequence). There are 15 residues in the CDR3. DNA for the CDR3: TGTGCCAGCAGCTTGAGTGGGACGTCTAACTATGGCTACACCTTC. Its protein is CASSLSGTSNYGYTF.

The DNA of the CDR3 is TGCAGTGCCCGGGACGGATTAACGGACGAGCAGTACTTC. This translates into CSARDGLTDEQYF. This chain uses TRBV20-1 with TRBJ2-7; D assignment may be TRBD1 or TRBD2 (5 bases each). V gave up 6 bases and J gave up 5 bases, with 17 bases separating them. CDR3 size: 13 residues. CDR1 DFQATT and CDR2 SNEGSKA come from the germline V gene (reference sequence).

This chain joins TRBV13 and TRBJ2-2; D remains ambiguous. CDR3 length: 14 residues. CDR1 is PRHDT and CDR2 is FYEKMQ in the germline V gene (reference sequence). Trimming took off 9 bases at V and 0 bases at J, with 11 bases between the two ends. CDR3 sequence: CASGKPANTGELFF. CDR3 bases: TGTGCCAGTGGGAAGCCCGCGAACACCGGGGAGCTGTTTTTT.

The CDR3 is CASSLGGGQYF. The CDR3, as DNA: TGTGCCAGCAGCTTGGGCGGGGGGCAGTATTTT. The chain couples TRBV11-2 to TRBJ2-3, with 7 bases lining up with TRBD2. The V segment lost 3 bases and the J segment 11 bases; nucleotides outside the gene matches: 2. CDR1 is SGHAT and CDR2 is FQNNGV in the germline V gene. The CDR3 consists of 11 residues.

The rearrangement uses TRBV20-1 and TRBJ2-7; 9 nucleotides align to TRBD1. Germline lookup yields CDR1 DFQATT and CDR2 SNEGSKA (reference sequence). J lost 5 bases, V lost 0 bases, and 11 bases had no gene match. CDR3 length: 16 amino acids. The DNA of the CDR3 is TGCAGTGCTAGAGATTTCATGTTGGGACAGGGTGACGAGCAGTACTTC. Its translation is CSARDFMLGQGDEQYF.

V usage is TRBV20-1 and J usage is TRBJ2-1; 10 nucleotides match TRBD2. The CDR3 length is 15 residues. Germline V lookup: CDR1 DFQATT, CDR2 SNEGSKA (reference sequence). With 0 bases clipped from V and 3 bases from J, the junction kept 2 bases outside the gene matches. In DNA, the CDR3 is TGCAGTGCTAGAGATCTAGCGGGGGACTACAATGAGCAGTTCTTC. This codes for CSARDLAGDYNEQFF.

The chain links TRBV7-2 to TRBJ2-2, with TRBD2 matching 10 bases. Germline CDR1 is SGHTA and CDR2 is FQGNSA. The V segment lost 9 bases and the J segment 6 bases; nucleotides outside the gene matches: 16. This CDR3 is built from 17 residues. The CDR3 loop reads CASPGASGSPISGELFF. For the CDR3, the DNA is TGTGCCAGTCCTGGGGCTAGCGGGAGCCCCATTTCCGGGGAGCTGTTTTTT.

The rearrangement joins TRBV20-1 to TRBJ1-6; TRBD1 agrees at 10 bases. Germline V gives CDR1 DFQATT, CDR2 SNEGSKA (reference sequence). The CDR3 totals 15 residues. Unmatched junction bases numbered 7, after V lost 1 base and J lost 10 bases. The chain's CDR3 is CSARARQGARSPLHF. Written as DNA, the CDR3 is TGCAGTGCTAGAGCAAGACAGGGGGCTCGGTCACCCCTCCACTTT.

The chain employs TRBV5-4 and TRBJ1-1, with no clear D. This CDR3 has 13 amino acids. The V end lost 3 bases, the J end lost 6 bases, and 12 bases lay between the germline ends. Germline V lookup: CDR1 SGHNT, CDR2 YYREEE (reference sequence). CDR3 loop: CASSSPMDAEAFF. The CDR3 coding sequence is TGTGCCAGCAGCTCCCCGATGGATGCTGAAGCTTTCTTT.

This chain links TRBV9 with TRBJ2-2; possibly TRBD2 for D (6 bases). The germline V and J ends were trimmed by 4 bases and 2 bases, with 12 bases remaining between them. The germline V gene has CDR1 SGDLS and CDR2 YYNGEE. This CDR3 is 15 amino acids long. The CDR3 nucleotides read TGTGCCAGCAGCACTCGGGAGAGAAACACCGGGGAGCTGTTTTTT. Amino acid sequence: CASSTRERNTGELFF.

V and J are TRBV7-8 and TRBJ2-1, with D tentatively TRBD1 (5 bases). Germline lookup yields CDR1 SGHVS and CDR2 FQNEAQ. Trimming took off 7 bases at V and 1 base at J, with 8 bases between the two ends. The CDR3 has 13 amino acids. The CDR3: CASTRESYNEQFF. Written as DNA, the CDR3 is TGTGCCAGCACCAGGGAATCCTACAATGAGCAGTTCTTC.